A selection of T cell receptor beta chains follows, all from one sample in a study of shared T cell receptors in the human thymus. TCRdb's table, derived via immunoSEQ multiplex PCR, lists solely in-frame clones and lacks some. The sample lists 500,000 to 750,000 clones; 88% were seen once. The same specimen was also included in a second study, on human thymus T cells.

The sequencing input was thymocytes. Every receptor here comes from a boy in the first two years of life with a congenital heart defect. The CDR3 runs from the conserved cysteine through the conserved F or W. D genes are given only for firm matches. Clone size is not always given. Where it is, it says once, few, many or a class for expanded clones.

size	D	V	J	DNA	CDR3
-	-	TRBV27	TRBJ2-1	TGTGCCAGCAGCCAATTGAGCTCCTACAATGAGCAGTTCTTC	CASSQLSSYNEQFF
once	TRBD1	TRBV7-2	TRBJ1-5	TGTGCCAGCAGCTTAGGGACAGGGGCACAGCCCCAGCATTTT	CASSLGTGAQPQHF
-	-	TRBV4-3	TRBJ1-1	TGCGCCAGCAGCCAAGAAGTTAGACAGATCGAAGCTTTCTTT	CASSQEVRQIEAFF
-	TRBD1	TRBV18	TRBJ2-1	TGTGCCAGCTCACCTCCCCACAGGGGCGCCCCCTACAATGAGCAGTTCTTC	CASSPPHRGAPYNEQFF
-	-	TRBV9	TRBJ1-3	TGTGCCAGCAGCGGATGGCCCTCTGGAAACACCATATATTTT	CASSGWPSGNTIYF
-	TRBD2	TRBV10-3	TRBJ2-5	TGTGCCATCAGTGGCGGGGGACGCTTCCAAGAGACCCAGTACTTC	CAISGGGRFQETQYF
-	-	TRBV30	TRBJ1-3	TGTGCCTGGACCAGACCCCAGGTTTCGGGAAACACCATATATTTT	CAWTRPQVSGNTIYF
-	TRBD1	TRBV19	TRBJ2-7	TGTGCCAGTAGTGCCCCGGGACAGGTCTACGAGCAGTACTTC	CASSAPGQVYEQYF
-	-	TRBV9	TRBJ2-1	TGTGCCAGCAGCCCGACTTACAAGTGGGAGCAGTTCTTC	CASSPTYKWEQFF
-	TRBD2	TRBV7-9	TRBJ2-1	TGTGCCAGCAGCTTTGGGCGGGAGGCCCCCAATGAGCAGTTCTTC	CASSFGREAPNEQFF
-	TRBD2	TRBV29-1	TRBJ2-3	TGCAGCGCTGGACTAGCGGGGACAGATACGCAGTATTTT	CSAGLAGTDTQYF
-	-	TRBV5-6	TRBJ1-4	TGTGCCAGCAGCTTGGGCAGGGGTAATGAAAAACTGTTTTTT	CASSLGRGNEKLFF
-	TRBD2	TRBV5-1	TRBJ2-1	TGCGCCAGCAGCTTCGTTCCGAGGACTAGCGGGAGTTTTCAATCGTACAATGAGCAGTTCTTC	CASSFVPRTSGSFQSYNEQFF
-	TRBD1	TRBV19	TRBJ2-7	TGTGCCAGTAGTAAAACCCACCCTCGGGACAGGGTATCCTACGAGCAGTACTTC	CASSKTHPRDRVSYEQYF
-	TRBD1	TRBV27	TRBJ2-1	TGTGCCAGCAGCCTTACCTACGACAGGGTATCCGTCAATGAGCAGTTCTTC	CASSLTYDRVSVNEQFF
-	-	TRBV19	TRBJ2-3	TGTGCCAGTAGTATAGACCGACTAGTAGCAGATACGCAGTATTTT	CASSIDRLVADTQYF
-	-	TRBV6-1	TRBJ1-5	TGTGCCCTAGGTGGGGCTTTCAATCAGCCCCAGCATTTT	CALGGAFNQPQHF
-	TRBD1	TRBV9	TRBJ1-3	TGTGCCAGCAGCGGCCGGACAGGGGGCCTGCCCTCGGTTGGAAACACCATATATTTT	CASSGRTGGLPSVGNTIYF
-	-	TRBV6-6	TRBJ1-1	TGTGCCAGCAGTTACTCTGGGAGAGACACTGAAGCTTTCTTT	CASSYSGRDTEAFF
-	TRBD1	TRBV7-8	TRBJ2-1	TGTGCCAGCAGCTTTACAGGGGAATCCTACAATGAGCAGTTCTTC	CASSFTGESYNEQFF
-	-	TRBV2	TRBJ1-2	TGTGCCAGCAGTGAACAGGCCTATGGCTACACCTTC	CASSEQAYGYTF
-	TRBD2	TRBV5-1	TRBJ2-1	TGCGCCAGCAGCATGGGACTAGCGGCATCCTACAATGAGCAGTTCTTC	CASSMGLAASYNEQFF
-	-	TRBV18	TRBJ2-7	TGTGCCAGCTCACCGACACAGGACTCCTACGAGCAGTACTTC	CASSPTQDSYEQYF
-	TRBD2	TRBV28	TRBJ2-2	TGTGCCAGCGGACTAGCGGGAGACCTCACCGGGGAGCTGTTTTTT	CASGLAGDLTGELFF
-	-	TRBV7-9	TRBJ1-1	TGTGCCAGCAGCTTCCCTCTCCCCACTGAAGCTTTCTTT	CASSFPLPTEAFF
-	-	TRBV15	TRBJ2-7	TGTGCCACCAGCAGAGATGCCGGGATCGGCGAGCAGTACTTC	CATSRDAGIGEQYF
-	-	TRBV2	TRBJ2-5	TGTGCCAGCACCAGGGGAAGGGGGGGGGTGACCCAGTACTTC	CASTRGRGGVTQYF
-	-	TRBV5-6	TRBJ2-2	TGTGCCAGCAGCTTGATGGGCGGGGAGAACACCGGGGAGCTGTTTTTT	CASSLMGGENTGELFF
-	TRBD2	TRBV2	TRBJ2-7	TGTGCCAGCAGTGAAGCGGGAGGGTTTTTTCTCTACGAGCAGTACTTC	CASSEAGGFFLYEQYF
-	-	TRBV10-3	TRBJ1-2	TGTGCCATCAGTGGTCCCGTGGGGGGGGCCAGTAACTATGGCTACACCTTC	CAISGPVGGASNYGYTF
-	TRBD2	TRBV7-9	TRBJ2-3	TGTGCCAGCACGGGAGGCCTCCGGAACCTGGAAAAGAACACAGATACGCAGTATTTT	CASTGGLRNLEKNTDTQYF
-	TRBD1	TRBV11-3	TRBJ2-7	TGTGCCAGCAGCAAAGGGACAGCCTACGAGCAGTACTTC	CASSKGTAYEQYF
-	TRBD2	TRBV7-6	TRBJ2-3	TGTGCCAGCAGCTTCTCCGGGACGGGGGGGTCAGATACGCAGTATTTT	CASSFSGTGGSDTQYF
-	TRBD2	TRBV15	TRBJ2-3	TGTGCCACCAGCAGAGGGCTAGCGGGAGGCACAGATACGCAGTATTTT	CATSRGLAGGTDTQYF
-	TRBD1	TRBV5-4	TRBJ2-3	TGTGCCAGCCACAGGGGCGGCGGCACAGATACGCAGTATTTT	CASHRGGGTDTQYF
-	-	TRBV28	TRBJ2-1	TGTGCCAGCAGTTTGTGGCAGCGTTGGTCCTACAATGAGCAGTTCTTC	CASSLWQRWSYNEQFF
few	TRBD1	TRBV19	TRBJ1-1	TGTGCCAGTAGTATGGACAGGGGGACCCTCTCTGCAGCTTTCTTT	CASSMDRGTLSAAFF
-	TRBD2	TRBV30	TRBJ2-2	TGTGCCTGGAGGGGCCGCGTCAGACTAGCGGGAGGAAACAACACCGGGGAGCTGTTTTTT	CAWRGRVRLAGGNNTGELFF
-	TRBD1	TRBV2	TRBJ2-5	TGTGCCAGCAGTGAAGCGGGACAGATTGAAGAGACCCAGTACTTC	CASSEAGQIEETQYF
-	-	TRBV7-8	TRBJ2-1	TGTGCCAGCGTCCGGATTTCGGGTAATGAGCAGTTCTTC	CASVRISGNEQFF
few	TRBD1	TRBV6-1	TRBJ2-7	TGTGCCAGCAGTGAAAGTGGGACAGCCCCCTACGAGCAGTACTTC	CASSESGTAPYEQYF
-	TRBD2	TRBV13	TRBJ2-3	TGTGCCAGCAGCTGCGATGCTGAGCGGGAGGGTCAGGATACGCAGTATTTT	CASSCDAEREGQDTQYF
once	-	TRBV19	TRBJ1-5	TGTGCCAGTAGCTTGGGGGGGCCCCAGCATTTT	CASSLGGPQHF
-	TRBD1	TRBV11-2	TRBJ2-4	TGTGCCAGCAGCTTAGTACAGGGGACCAAAAACATTCAGTACTTC	CASSLVQGTKNIQYF
-	TRBD2	TRBV27	TRBJ2-3	TGTGCCAGCAGCCCCGGGCAGCGGGAGAGCACAGATACGCAGTATTTT	CASSPGQRESTDTQYF
-	TRBD1	TRBV5-6	TRBJ2-4	TGTGCCAGCAGCGCCCAGACAGGGGGGCGAAACATTCAGTACTTC	CASSAQTGGRNIQYF
once	TRBD1	TRBV28	TRBJ2-7	TGTGCCAGCAGTACGGGACAGGGGGTCCACGAGCAGTACTTC	CASSTGQGVHEQYF
-	-	TRBV27	TRBJ2-7	TGTGCCAGCAGTTTATGTCAGAAAATCTACGAGCAGTACTTC	CASSLCQKIYEQYF
-	-	TRBV7-9	TRBJ2-2	TGTGCCAGCAGCTTAGCGTCTGGGGCCGTAAACACCGGGGAGCTGTTTTTT	CASSLASGAVNTGELFF
-	-	TRBV29-1	TRBJ2-1	TGCAGCGTTGAAGGTCGGGCGGGTGCCCGAACGACCTACAATGAGCAGTTCTTC	CSVEGRAGARTTYNEQFF